These T cell receptor beta chains were read from a single sample in a study of a mutant IDH1 vaccine in newly diagnosed glioma. Data came from immunoSEQ multiplex PCR; TCRdb stores just in-frame clones and leaves some out. The data contain approximately 66,000 clones, 80% to 90% of them singletons. No cognate antigen is known for these TCRs. This material consisted of PBMCs, taken from a glioma patient whose treatment included an IDH1 peptide vaccine. Source of these receptors: a man aged 30-40 years with glioma. The CDR3 runs from the conserved cysteine through the conserved F or W. Fields, in order: V gene, D gene, J gene, CDR3 protein, CDR3 DNA. The D gene is left open where the match is weak.

v_call: TRBV29-1
d_call: NA
j_call: TRBJ2-7
cdr3_aa: CSVELDTTYEQYF
cdr3_nt: TGCAGCGTTGAGTTGGACACCACCTACGAGCAGTACTTC

v_call: TRBV19
d_call: NA
j_call: TRBJ1-1
cdr3_aa: CASRGGNVAGNTEAFF
cdr3_nt: TGTGCCAGTCGGGGAGGGAATGTCGCGGGGAACACTGAAGCTTTCTTT

v_call: TRBV5-5
d_call: NA
j_call: TRBJ1-6
cdr3_aa: CASSLVPLDSLNSPLHF
cdr3_nt: TGTGCCAGCAGCTTGGTTCCCTTGGACTCACTAAATTCACCCCTCCACTTT

v_call: TRBV7-9
d_call: NA
j_call: TRBJ1-3
cdr3_aa: CASSLQGTPFSGNTIYF
cdr3_nt: TGTGCCAGCAGCTTACAAGGGACTCCCTTCTCTGGAAACACCATATATTTT

v_call: TRBV19
d_call: TRBD1
j_call: TRBJ1-1
cdr3_aa: CASRKRDRGFALNTEAFF
cdr3_nt: TGTGCCAGTAGGAAACGGGACAGGGGTTTTGCCCTTAACACTGAAGCTTTCTTT

v_call: TRBV18
d_call: TRBD1
j_call: TRBJ1-5
cdr3_aa: CASSQFTDRAGGGNQPQHF
cdr3_nt: TGTGCCAGCTCACAATTTACCGACAGGGCGGGGGGAGGCAATCAGCCCCAGCATTTT

v_call: TRBV2
d_call: TRBD1
j_call: TRBJ1-5
cdr3_aa: CASTGQGVSNQPQHF
cdr3_nt: TGTGCCAGCACCGGACAGGGGGTTAGCAATCAGCCCCAGCATTTT

v_call: TRBV4-1
d_call: TRBD1
j_call: TRBJ1-5
cdr3_aa: CASSQDRGLRSNQPQHF
cdr3_nt: TGCGCCAGCAGCCAAGACAGGGGGCTTCGTAGCAATCAGCCCCAGCATTTT

v_call: TRBV5-4
d_call: NA
j_call: TRBJ2-7
cdr3_aa: CASSLSPRSSYEQYF
cdr3_nt: TGTGCCAGCAGCTTGTCCCCCCGGAGCTCCTACGAGCAGTACTTC

v_call: TRBV5-1
d_call: NA
j_call: TRBJ1-4
cdr3_aa: CASSLGLSEEKLFF
cdr3_nt: TGCGCCAGCAGCTTAGGTTTGAGTGAGGAAAAACTGTTTTTT

v_call: TRBV7-9
d_call: NA
j_call: TRBJ1-1
cdr3_aa: CASSPPAGRKNTEAFF
cdr3_nt: TGTGCCAGCAGCCCACCAGCCGGACGGAAGAACACTGAAGCTTTCTTT

v_call: TRBV30
d_call: TRBD1
j_call: TRBJ1-2
cdr3_aa: CAWSQQGRFYGYTF
cdr3_nt: TGTGCCTGGAGTCAACAGGGGCGGTTCTATGGCTACACCTTC

v_call: TRBV25-1
d_call: TRBD2
j_call: TRBJ2-2
cdr3_aa: CASSESLGGGELFF
cdr3_nt: TGTGCCAGCAGTGAATCATTGGGAGGGGGGGAGCTGTTTTTT

v_call: TRBV5-6
d_call: NA
j_call: TRBJ1-1
cdr3_aa: CASSIRWAEAFF
cdr3_nt: TGTGCCAGCAGCATCCGCTGGGCTGAAGCTTTCTTT

v_call: TRBV7-6
d_call: TRBD2
j_call: TRBJ2-1
cdr3_aa: CASSSPGLREGDEQFF
cdr3_nt: TGTGCCAGCAGCTCCCCGGGACTTCGGGAGGGGGATGAGCAGTTCTTC

v_call: TRBV27
d_call: NA
j_call: TRBJ2-4
cdr3_aa: CASRGGISKNIQYF
cdr3_nt: TGTGCCAGTCGAGGGGGGATTAGCAAAAACATTCAGTACTTC